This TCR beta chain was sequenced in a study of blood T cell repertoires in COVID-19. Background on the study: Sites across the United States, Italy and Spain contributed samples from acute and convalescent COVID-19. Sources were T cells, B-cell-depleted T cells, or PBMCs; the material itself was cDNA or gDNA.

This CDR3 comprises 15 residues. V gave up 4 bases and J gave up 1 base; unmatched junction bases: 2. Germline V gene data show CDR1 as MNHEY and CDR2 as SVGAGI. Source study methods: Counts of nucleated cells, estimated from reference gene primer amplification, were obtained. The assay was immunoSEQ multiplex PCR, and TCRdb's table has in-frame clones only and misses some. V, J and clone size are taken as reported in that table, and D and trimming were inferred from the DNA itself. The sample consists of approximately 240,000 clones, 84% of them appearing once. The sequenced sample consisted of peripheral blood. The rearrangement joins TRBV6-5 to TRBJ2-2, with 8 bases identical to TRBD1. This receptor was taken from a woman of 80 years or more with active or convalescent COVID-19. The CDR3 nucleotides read TGTGCCAGCAGTTCGGGACAGGTGAACACCGGGGAGCTGTTTTTT. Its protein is CASSSGQVNTGELFF.